Below are 2 T cell receptor beta chains sequenced from a single sample in a study of graft-versus-host responses after intestinal transplantation (dated by TCRdb to about 2021). Explained via the paper, the time point label denotes: cells obtained before transplantation from donor or recipient. Their specific antigens are unknown. To prepare the library, the immunoSEQ multiplex PCR assay was applied. TCRdb provides this immuneACCESS table in a form limited to in-frame rearrangements. Some clones are lacking; in checked studies, under half of them reflect an unresolved V gene, and why the rest are absent is not known. Across this sample there are about 47,000 clones, with approximately 95% seen only once. The ten largest clones add up to approximately 0.21% of the sample. Sequencing used unstimulated CD8+ T cells sorted from spleen or lymph node cells, obtained before transplant. These receptors originate from a human donor who was the organ donor for an intestinal transplant.

The V and J genes are TRBV7-9 and TRBJ1-1; no definite D call. The CDR3 runs to 15 residues. Trimming removed 5 bases from V and 0 bases from J, with 13 bases in between. CDR1 and CDR2 from the germline V gene are SEHNR and FQNEAQ (reference sequence). The CDR3 spells CASSAAIVMNTEAFF. CDR3 sequence (DNA): TGTGCCAGCAGCGCAGCTATCGTTATGAACACTGAAGCTTTCTTT.

The chain employs TRBV25-1 and TRBJ2-1; unclear D gene. The CDR3 is 11 residues long. Between the trimmed V and J ends, which lost 6 bases and 8 bases, there was a span of 8 bases. CDR1 and CDR2 (germline): MGHDK, SYGVNS. DNA of the CDR3: TGTGCCAGCAGGACCCCCGATGAGCAGTTCTTC. It yields the protein CASRTPDEQFF.